This note documents a single T cell receptor beta chain sequence. There are a few counts of this clone. Its specific antigen is unknown. No base quality values were provided; no much bigger clone lies one nucleotide off. TRB sequencing was run on genomic DNA with either the immunoSEQ assay at survey resolution or the hsTCRB kit. Per the source publication's procedure: Initial read processing used immunoSEQ software, and repertoire analyses used the LymphoSeq R package. Clonality was computed as 1 minus normalized Shannon entropy, and a Gini coefficient was also calculated for each TRB dataset. To infer phenotypes in unsorted samples, TRB sequences from sorted subsets of the recipient or donor were mapped onto unsorted samples from the same recipient. The immuneACCESS repertoire file appears here via TCRdb, limited to in-frame rearrangements. These files lack a portion of the clones; in checked studies, under half of the deficit traces to unresolved V genes, and the cause of the others is not known. The V and J calls and clone size are taken from that table; D and trimming were inferred from the DNA. The table gives approximately 39,000 clones for this sample, with none occurring only once. About 1.2% of the sample goes to the ten largest clones.

The record originates from a study of T cells after posttransplantation cyclophosphamide (dated by TCRdb to 2016 to 2017). Context from the whole study: Using TRB sequencing, the study followed how the T cell repertoire reconstituted after myeloablative bone marrow transplantation in which posttransplantation cyclophosphamide served as GVHD prophylaxis. TRA and TRB clonality were tightly correlated in several samples, so subsequent TCR analyses focused on TRB only. In 3 patients, TRB sequencing was also performed on up to about 3 more blood samples taken 2 to 5.2 years after transplant, and in several patients, pretransplant blood was also TRB-sequenced. Public TRB sequences were queried against a database of over 3,500 sequences associated with responses to pathogens, tumor antigens, self-antigens and alloantigens. Samples from about 37 PTCy-treated patients and 15 to 20 related bone marrow donors of those patients were subjected to antigen receptor sequencing. TRB sequencing was performed on blood from all 35 or so PTCy patients with 1-year posttransplant specimens. Results the study describes overall, beyond this receptor: The TRB repertoires of T cells infiltrating skin or GI tract showed only limited overlap with the TRB repertoires of T cells in blood. Across the roughly 48 patients, TRB clonality was highly associated with recipient CMV seropositivity and CMV reactivation, and diversity with PTCy was similar to that in the CNI/methotrexate controls. Donor-recipient similarity was low at 1-2 months but rose over the first year, and later blood repertoires were often dominated by donor CD8+ memory clones.

On the day of marrow donation, related bone marrow donors gave peripheral blood samples. Peripheral blood and bone marrow mononuclear cells were isolated by Ficoll-Hypaque density centrifugation and were cryopreserved. V and J lose 3 bases and 2 bases, and a span of 16 bases separates them. Looking up the germline V gene yields CDR1 KGHSH and CDR2 LQKENI. The CDR3 runs 16 residues from the cysteine to the phenylalanine. Of all the DNA, just the CDR3 is kept, 48 bases in frame from base 1. Sequences were obtained from PBMCs. This chain is built from TRBV18 and TRBJ2-5; possibly the D gene is TRBD1, per 6 matching bases. The receptor was derived from a girl aged 10-17 years in good health, CMV-negative, and a related stem cell transplant donor. The sequenced DNA: TGTGCCAGCTCACCCTTGGGCAGGGGTGATCAAGAGACCCAGTACTTC. Its translation reads: CASSPLGRGDQETQYF.